This entry features one TCR beta chain sequence. The target antigen is unknown. The data belong to a study of cytomegalovirus exposure and HLA in healthy donors. Study results and caveats: Among TCR beta chains, those listed as cytomegalovirus-associated numbered over 150. Rarity held for most TCR sequences, but there were some public TCRs that occurred in many donors.

The table came from immunoSEQ multiplex PCR; TCRdb's copy has only in-frame clones and leaves some out. The table records 300,000 to 450,000 clones, roughly 89% of them present only once. Trimming pared 1 base from V and 11 bases from J, leaving 20 bases between. Per germline, CDR1 LNHNV and CDR2 YYDKDF (reference sequence). The CDR3 has 15 amino acids. The gene calls are TRBV15 and TRBJ1-1; no reliable D call. Material: PBMCs. The source is a woman in her late teens or twenties in good health and CMV-seronegative. CDR3 sequence reads: CATSRGYSSPTNAFF. The CDR3 bases are TGTGCCACCAGCAGAGGCTACTCGAGCCCCACTAATGCTTTCTTT.